The 9 T cell receptor beta chains reported below all come from one sample, sequenced in a study of shared clonotypes between healthy human individuals. Sequencing was performed with immunoSEQ multiplex PCR; in TCRdb, only in-frame clones are kept and a portion is missing. This repertoire shows 490,000 or so clones, 76% found once; its top ten account for about an eighth. The sequencing sample was made of PBMCs. The receptors here all came from a woman aged 40 to 50 in good health. Some clones in this sample may be carry-over from other donors' samples.

The chain links TRBV7-3 to TRBJ2-1; the D gene is possibly TRBD2 (5 bases). The CDR3 extends over 15 amino acids. From germline, CDR1 is SGHTA and CDR2 FQGTGA. V was cut by 1 base and J by 2 bases, with 9 bases left in between. The CDR3 here is CASSLRAAPYNEQFF. In DNA form, the CDR3 reads TGTGCCAGCAGCTTAAGAGCGGCTCCCTACAATGAGCAGTTCTTC.

V and J are TRBV28 and TRBJ1-2, with 10 bases matching TRBD1. The V gene end was trimmed by 3 bases and the J gene end by 6 bases; junction bases not matched to a gene: 7. CDR3 size: 15 residues. Looked up from germline, CDR1 is MDHEN and CDR2 is SYDVKM. The CDR3 DNA reads TGTGCCAGCAGTTTGAGGGACAGGGGCTCTCATGGCTACACCTTC. Translating it yields CASSLRDRGSHGYTF.

This chain uses TRBV18 with TRBJ1-5, with D possibly being TRBD1 (5 bases). The germline V and J ends were trimmed by 4 bases and 5 bases, with 12 bases remaining between them. This CDR3 region has 14 residues. Per germline, CDR1 KGHSH and CDR2 LQKENI. CDR3 nucleotides: TGTGCCAGCTCACTAGATGGGGGGGATCAGCCCCAGCATTTT. It yields the protein CASSLDGGDQPQHF.

This chain connects TRBV27 to TRBJ1-4, with D possibly being TRBD1 (5 bases). Deletions cut 3 bases from V and 6 bases from J, with 8 bases between. Germline V gene data show CDR1 as MNHEY and CDR2 as SMNVEV (reference sequence). The CDR3 extends over 13 amino acids. CDR3 coding DNA: TGTGCCAGCAGTTTCTGGGGGGATGAAAAACTGTTTTTT. Translation: CASSFWGDEKLFF.

With respect to this clone: A far larger clone is off by one base, so a read error is likely. The chain couples TRBV30 to TRBJ2-6; D call uncertain. Trimming cost V 3 bases and J 2 bases, with 17 bases left between them. Germline CDR1 and CDR2: GTSNPN and SVGIG (reference sequence). The CDR3 has 17 amino acids. The CDR3 region is CAWSRFGDLTGANVLTF. The CDR3 bases are TGTGCCTGGAGCCGCTTTGGGGATCTAACTGGGGCCAACGTCCTGACTTTC.

The chain links TRBV27 to TRBJ2-7; 11 bases align to TRBD2. Trimming removed 0 bases from V and 0 bases from J; junction bases left unmatched: 13. The germline V gene has CDR1 MNHEY and CDR2 SMNVEV (reference sequence). The CDR3 has 20 amino acids. The CDR3 loop reads CASSLSPPGTSGAASYEQYF. In nucleotides, the CDR3 is TGTGCCAGCAGTTTATCGCCCCCCGGGACTAGCGGAGCGGCCTCCTACGAGCAGTACTTC.

The chain recombines TRBV29-1 with TRBJ2-5; perhaps TRBD2 as D (6 bases). The V gene lost 6 bases and the J gene lost 11 bases, with 25 bases spanning the gap. This CDR3 is built from 14 residues. Germline CDR1 is SQVTM and CDR2 is ANQGSEA. CDR3 sequence (DNA): TGCAGCGTCAACCCCGGGGCGGGGTTTGGAGAGCAGTACTTC. Amino acids: CSVNPGAGFGEQYF.

The chain carries TRBV29-1 and TRBJ2-1, with 10 bases that match TRBD2. Germline V lookup: CDR1 SQVTM, CDR2 ANQGSEA. The V gene end was trimmed by 4 bases and the J gene end by 3 bases; junction bases not matched to a gene: 15. The CDR3 extends over 18 amino acids. CDR3 DNA: TGCAGCGTTGGCAGTCGGCTAGCGGGAGTATTAATCTACAATGAGCAGTTCTTC. Translation gives CSVGSRLAGVLIYNEQFF.

A single count supports this clone. The V call is TRBV28, the J call TRBJ2-5; TRBD2 matches 7 bases. V shed 5 bases and J 5 bases; nucleotides not matched to a gene: 8. Germline lookup yields CDR1 MDHEN and CDR2 SYDVKM. The CDR3 runs to 14 residues. The DNA of the CDR3 is TGTGCCAGCAGTCCCCCTGCTAGCGGCGAGACCCAGTACTTC. This gives the protein CASSPPASGETQYF.